This T cell receptor beta chain was captured by sequencing in a study of post-analysis software for immune sequencing data. Study at large: Relapsing-remitting, secondary progressive and progressive-relapsing forms made up the multiple sclerosis disease courses. Study-wide points: The normalized Chao1 diversity of multiple sclerosis patients was significantly lower than that of controls. In patients, TRBV5-6, TRBV5-1 and TRBV20-1 belonged to roughly five TRBV segments found more frequently than in controls. Samples made in the same batch grouped tightly together by F measure.

Unique molecular identifiers had been added to the TCR beta cDNA libraries. Each batch of about 0.9 to 10 million T cells produced some 450,000 cDNA molecules. One entry per CDR3 protein, called by TCRdb with MiXCR from the PCR reads. The sample carries 450,000 or so distinct CDR3 sequences, under 55% recorded once. The length of the CDR3 is 16 residues. The trim removed 2 bases at V and 7 bases at J, leaving 16 bases unmatched. Germline lookup yields CDR1 DFQATT and CDR2 SNEGSKA (reference sequence). This clonotype has more than one count but fewer than ten. What it binds is unknown. The chain links TRBV20-1 to TRBJ2-7; 8 bases map to TRBD2. This clonotype originated in a girl under 18 with multiple sclerosis. The material sequenced was blood. CDR3 sequence: CSARFFGREAVGEQYF. The CDR3 coding sequence is TGCAGTGCTAGATTTTTCGGGCGGGAGGCCGTGGGTGAGCAGTACTTC.